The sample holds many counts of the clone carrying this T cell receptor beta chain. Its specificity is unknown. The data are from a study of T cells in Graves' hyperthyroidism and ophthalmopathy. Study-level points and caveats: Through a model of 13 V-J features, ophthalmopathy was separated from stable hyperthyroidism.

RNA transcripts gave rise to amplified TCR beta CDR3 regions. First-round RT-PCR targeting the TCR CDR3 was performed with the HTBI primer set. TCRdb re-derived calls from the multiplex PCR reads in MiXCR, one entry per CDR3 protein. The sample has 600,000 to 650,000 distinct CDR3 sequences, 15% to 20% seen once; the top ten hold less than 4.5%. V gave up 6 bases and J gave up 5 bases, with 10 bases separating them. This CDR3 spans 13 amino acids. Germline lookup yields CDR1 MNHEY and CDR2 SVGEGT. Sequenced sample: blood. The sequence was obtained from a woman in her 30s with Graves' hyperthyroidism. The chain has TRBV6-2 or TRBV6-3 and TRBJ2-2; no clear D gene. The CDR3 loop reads CASSYRVTGELFF. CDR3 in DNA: TGTGCCAGCAGCTACCGGGTGACCGGGGAGCTGTTTTTT.